Listed below are T cell receptor beta chains from one sample, sequenced in a study of CD8+ T cells in alopecia areata. Here immunoSEQ multiplex PCR was the method, and the copy in TCRdb shows in-frame clones only, minus some. The table lists some 180,000 clones, 40% to 65% of them singletons. This specimen consisted of CD8+ T cells sorted from blood, obtained at week 24, from a patient treated with tofacitinib. These receptors came from a human donor with alopecia areata. CDR3s include the opening cysteine and the closing phenylalanine or tryptophan. A D gene is named only where the DNA matches it firmly. Clone size is given for some rows only: seen once, a few or many times, or a class if the clone is expanded.

>TRBV2|.|once|TRBJ1-1
CASIYPSGPTEAFF
TGTGCCAGCATTTATCCGAGCGGGCCCACTGAAGCTTTCTTT
>TRBV16|.|few|TRBJ1-2
CASSPNTGGYTF
TGTGCCAGCAGCCCAAACACAGGTGGCTACACCTTC
>TRBV6-5|.|.|TRBJ1-1
CASTPSGQLAFF
TGTGCCAGCACCCCAAGTGGACAGCTAGCTTTCTTT
>TRBV6-5|.|.|TRBJ1-5
CASSSIHGGSNQPQHF
TGTGCCAGCAGTTCTATTCATGGAGGGAGCAATCAGCCCCAGCATTTT
>TRBV5-6|.|.|TRBJ2-7
CASSVGSSYEQYF
TGTGCCAGCAGCGTCGGGAGCTCCTACGAGCAGTACTTC
>TRBV29-1|.|.|TRBJ1-2
CSADGRPGYTF
TGCAGCGCCGATGGACGGCCGGGCTACACCTTC
>TRBV18|.|.|TRBJ2-1
CASSPQGVRAYNEQFF
TGTGCCAGCTCACCACAGGGGGTTCGGGCCTACAATGAGCAGTTCTTC
>TRBV6-6|TRBD1|.|TRBJ1-1
CASSWDRGGTEAFF
TGTGCCAGCAGCTGGGACAGGGGTGGAACTGAAGCTTTCTTT
>TRBV2|.|.|TRBJ1-1
CASSEGGWGDTEAFF
TGTGCCAGCAGTGAAGGCGGGTGGGGGGACACTGAAGCTTTCTTT
>TRBV7-9|.|.|TRBJ2-4
CASTGDSAKNIQYF
TGTGCCAGCACCGGAGACTCAGCCAAAAACATTCAGTACTTC
>TRBV12-5|.|few|TRBJ1-1
CASGFRTTEAFF
TGTGCTAGTGGTTTCAGGACCACTGAAGCTTTCTTT
>TRBV13|TRBD2|.|TRBJ2-2
CASSAPLAGETGELFF
TGTGCCAGCAGCGCCCCCTTAGCGGGAGAAACCGGGGAGCTGTTTTTT
>TRBV5-1|.|.|TRBJ1-1
CASSVDTEAFF
TGCGCCAGCAGCGTGGACACTGAAGCTTTCTTT
>TRBV11-3|TRBD1|once|TRBJ1-2
CASSSPGQRGYTF
TGTGCCAGCAGCTCCCCGGGACAGCGAGGCTACACCTTC
>TRBV30|.|few|TRBJ1-6
CAWSVLNSPLHF
TGTGCCTGGAGTGTACTCAATTCACCCCTCCACTTT
>TRBV15|.|.|TRBJ1-2
CATSRDTRQDNYGYTF
TGTGCCACCAGCAGAGATACGAGACAGGATAACTATGGCTACACCTTC
>TRBV7-9|.|few|TRBJ2-5
CASSPLLETQYF
TGTGCCAGCAGCCCCTTGTTGGAGACCCAGTACTTC
>TRBV30|.|.|TRBJ1-1
CAWNLNTEAFF
TGTGCCTGGAATCTGAACACTGAAGCTTTCTTT
>TRBV11-1|TRBD1|.|TRBJ2-7
CASSAGQGSYEQYF
TGTGCCAGCAGCGCGGGACAGGGCTCCTACGAGCAGTACTTC
>TRBV4-3|.|.|TRBJ1-2
CASSPVDSLYGYTF
TGCGCCAGCAGCCCAGTGGACAGCCTCTATGGCTACACCTTC
>TRBV14|TRBD2|.|TRBJ2-1
CASSQAPGLAFNEQFF
TGTGCCAGCAGCCAAGCTCCGGGACTAGCGTTCAATGAGCAGTTCTTC
>TRBV7-2|.|.|TRBJ1-5
CASSLVNLGQPQHF
TGTGCCAGCAGCCTGGTGAACCTGGGGCAGCCCCAGCATTTT
>TRBV7-6|.|.|TRBJ2-3
CASSYQPDTQYF
TGTGCCAGCAGCTACCAGCCGGATACGCAGTATTTT
>TRBV7-2|.|.|TRBJ1-2
CASSSFSYGYTF
TGTGCCAGCAGCTCGTTTTCCTATGGCTACACCTTC
>TRBV5-4|.|.|TRBJ2-7
CASSLGAEVAYEQYF
TGTGCCAGCAGCTTGGGGGCAGAAGTTGCCTACGAGCAGTACTTC
>TRBV30|.|.|TRBJ1-1
CAWSVPRAEAFF
TGTGCCTGGAGTGTTCCCCGGGCTGAAGCTTTCTTT
>TRBV4-3|.|few|TRBJ2-2
CASSQEWPPSTGELFF
TGCGCCAGCAGCCAAGAATGGCCCCCAAGCACCGGGGAGCTGTTTTTT
>TRBV4-3|.|few|TRBJ2-1
CASSQEASSYNEQFF
TGCGCCAGCAGCCAAGAAGCGAGCTCCTACAATGAGCAGTTCTTC
>TRBV7-2|TRBD2|.|TRBJ2-5
CASSLKTSGGTKETQYF
TGTGCCAGCAGCTTAAAAACTAGCGGGGGGACCAAAGAGACCCAGTACTTC
>TRBV27|.|.|TRBJ2-5
CASRPHESGLQYF
TGTGCCAGCAGACCACATGAATCGGGACTTCAGTACTTC
>TRBV29-1|TRBD1|few|TRBJ2-7
CSVPGQGAYEQYF
TGCAGCGTTCCGGGACAGGGTGCCTACGAGCAGTACTTC
>TRBV30|TRBD1|.|TRBJ1-4
CAVDQTGQNEKLFF
TGTGCCGTAGATCAGACAGGGCAGAACGAAAAACTGTTTTTT
>TRBV7-8|TRBD1|.|TRBJ1-1
CASSFPGTGEEAFF
TGTGCCAGCAGCTTCCCAGGGACAGGGGAGGAAGCTTTCTTT
>TRBV30|.|.|TRBJ1-1
CAWSQGLNTEAFF
TGTGCCTGGAGTCAGGGTCTGAACACTGAAGCTTTCTTT
>TRBV13|TRBD1|.|TRBJ1-2
CASSSGTAGGTNYGYTF
TGTGCCAGCAGCTCCGGGACAGCGGGTGGTACTAACTATGGCTACACCTTC
>TRBV4-1|.|.|TRBJ2-1
CASSQEPNTDPINNEQFF
TGCGCCAGCAGCCAAGAGCCCAACACAGACCCTATAAACAATGAGCAGTTCTTC
>TRBV4-3|TRBD2|few|TRBJ2-3
CASSPKPGLGVTDTQYF
TGCGCCAGCAGCCCTAAACCGGGACTAGGGGTAACAGATACGCAGTATTTT
>TRBV10-2|.|.|TRBJ2-7
CASRAGRNEQYF
TGCGCCAGCAGAGCAGGGAGGAACGAGCAGTACTTC
>TRBV29-1|.|few|TRBJ2-1
CSVEEDPSPYNEQFF
TGCAGCGTTGAAGAAGATCCATCGCCCTACAATGAGCAGTTCTTC
>TRBV4-3|.|few|TRBJ2-7
CASSQDNRDGYEQYF
TGCGCCAGCAGCCAAGACAACCGGGACGGTTACGAGCAGTACTTC
>TRBV19|.|.|TRBJ1-2
CASSIRHGTGYGYTF
TGTGCCAGTAGTATTCGGCACGGGACTGGCTATGGCTACACCTTC
>TRBV6-5|.|.|TRBJ1-1
CASSYGVRTEAFF
TGTGCCAGCAGTTACGGGGTTCGTACTGAAGCTTTCTTT
>TRBV10-2|.|.|TRBJ1-1
CASSDRLNTEAFF
TGCGCCAGCAGTGATCGCTTGAACACTGAAGCTTTCTTT
>TRBV19|.|few|TRBJ2-1
CASGAPGDEQFF
TGTGCCAGTGGCGCGCCCGGCGATGAGCAGTTCTTC
>TRBV5-1|TRBD2|.|TRBJ2-1
CASSLRKAGVDNEQFF
TGCGCCAGCAGCTTGAGGAAAGCGGGGGTAGACAATGAGCAGTTCTTC
>TRBV30|TRBD1|.|TRBJ2-7
CAWSLPGQGFHEQYF
TGTGCCTGGAGCCTCCCGGGACAGGGTTTCCACGAGCAGTACTTC
>TRBV4-1|.|.|TRBJ2-1
CASSQSRPSYNEQFF
TGCGCCAGCAGCCAAAGTCGGCCTTCCTACAATGAGCAGTTCTTC
>TRBV27|TRBD2|.|TRBJ2-7
CASSLGGDRTYEQYF
TGTGCCAGCAGTTTAGGGGGGGATCGAACCTACGAGCAGTACTTC
>TRBV29-1|TRBD1|.|TRBJ1-1
CSVEGTGDTEAFF
TGCAGCGTTGAAGGTACAGGGGACACTGAAGCTTTCTTT
>TRBV6-5|TRBD2|.|TRBJ2-1
CASSFYAGGQQFF
TGTGCCAGCAGTTTTTACGCGGGGGGCCAGCAGTTCTTC
>TRBV15|.|.|TRBJ2-3
CATSRAQESRTDTQYF
TGTGCCACCAGCAGAGCACAGGAGTCTCGCACAGATACGCAGTATTTT
>TRBV2|TRBD1|.|TRBJ2-3
CASSEARGTEYTDTQYF
TGTGCCAGCAGTGAAGCGAGGGGGACAGAGTACACAGATACGCAGTATTTT